This T cell receptor (beta chain) was retrieved from a study of chemoradiotherapy in HPV16-positive cancers (dated 2022 in TCRdb). The study in broad terms: Candidate HPV-specific T-cell clones and common TCR motifs were defined through functional T-cell assays on cells from two HPV16-positive patients. Whether T-cell immunity against the HPV oncoproteins E6 and E7 changes during chemoradiotherapy and whether survival is affected by this immunity were examined in the study. The candidate HPV-specific TCRs and motifs were then tracked in TCR repertoires from about 90 patients with HPV-related cancers. Findings and caveats that apply to the study as a whole: The functional definition of HPV-specific T cells came from only a couple of HPV16-positive patients, and the survival association was reported for HPV16-positive patients. In HPV16-positive patients, expansion of HPV-responsive T cells during chemoradiotherapy was associated with improved recurrence-free survival. Expansion of candidate HPV-specific clones and E7-related TCR motifs was observed in the tumor microenvironment during treatment, whereas no such expansion was observed for non-HPV-specific T cells.

Spanning cysteine to phenylalanine, the CDR3 consists of 15 amino acids. The entry retains the CDR3 DNA only, 45 bases that are in frame from base 1. CDR1 LNHDA and CDR2 SQIVND were looked up in the germline V gene (reference sequence). Germline trimming amounts to 6 bases on V and 1 base on J, with 5 as the count of junction bases outside the gene matches. The method was the immunoSEQ multiplex PCR assay. Sourced from immuneACCESS, this table was stored by TCRdb with only in-frame sequences that have V and J called. A share of the clones is absent; for the studies checked, an unresolved V gene accounts for under half, and the remainder has no known explanation. The sample table shows about 5,500 clones, and just under 80% are seen once. The ten largest clonotypes hold roughly a fifth of the sample. This clone was counted a few times. Its antigen remains undetermined. The input lacks base qualities; no much larger clone sits a single base away.

Repertoires were sampled multiple times during chemoradiotherapy, which allowed clonal expansion in the tumor microenvironment to be followed. The sample was taken from a patient who underwent chemoradiotherapy. The clonotype was recovered from a human donor with HPV-associated anogenital cancer. The V and J segments used are TRBV19 and TRBJ1-1; 10 nucleotides in the junction match TRBD1. For the CDR3, the sequence is CASRGTGDGNTEAFF. The nucleotide sequence reads TGTGCCAGTAGGGGGACAGGGGATGGGAACACTGAAGCTTTCTTT.